These 9 T cell receptor beta chains were sequenced from one sample in a study of cytomegalovirus exposure and HLA in healthy donors. Clones were read by immunoSEQ multiplex PCR, and TCRdb kept only the in-frame ones, dropping some. The profile shows tens of thousands of clones, 75% to 95% of them singletons. Sequenced material: PBMCs. The source is a woman between 25 and 40 years old in good health and CMV-seronegative.

The gene calls are TRBV7-3 and TRBJ2-1; D perhaps matches TRBD1 (6 bases). The germline V and J ends were trimmed by 5 bases and 6 bases, with 20 bases remaining between them. CDR3 length equals 16 residues. Germline V gene lookup returns CDR1 SGHTA and CDR2 FQGTGA. The CDR3 DNA is TGTGCCAGCAGCACACAGGGTCACGGTCTGCCCAATGAGCAGTTCTTC. The encoded protein is CASSTQGHGLPNEQFF.

The chain has TRBV4-1 and TRBJ1-2; D is possibly TRBD1 (5 bases). The V end was cut by 3 bases, the J end by 9 bases, with 26 bases between. The CDR3 is made up of 17 amino acids. Germline V gives CDR1 MGHRA, CDR2 YSYEKL. CDR3 DNA: TGCGCCAGCAGCCAGCCCACGACACGGGGGAAGGAGCGGAGCTACACCTTC. Translation: CASSQPTTRGKERSYTF.

The V and J genes are TRBV7-3 and TRBJ2-7; D is possibly TRBD2 (5 bases). The CDR3 consists of 14 residues. CDR1 SGHTA and CDR2 FQGTGA come from the germline V gene. The V end lost 5 bases, the J end lost 6 bases, and 17 bases lay between the germline ends. The CDR3 DNA reads as TGTGCCAGCAGCCCCGGGCAATCCGAGGGCGAGCAGTACTTC. This gives the protein CASSPGQSEGEQYF.

V usage is TRBV4-2 and J usage is TRBJ2-2; D unclear. Germline CDR1 and CDR2: LGHNA and YNFKEQ. With 0 bases removed from V and 5 bases from J, the gap between germline ends came to 19 bases. The CDR3 covers 18 residues. DNA of the CDR3: TGTGCCAGCAGCCAAGAGGTCCCTCATACAGTCGGTACCGGGGAGCTGTTTTTT. It is translated as CASSQEVPHTVGTGELFF.

The gene calls are TRBV9 and TRBJ1-2; a possible D gene is TRBD1 (5 bases). This CDR3 is built from 13 residues. Germline CDR1 and CDR2: SGDLS and YYNGEE. The V gene lost 3 bases and the J gene lost 5 bases, with 11 bases spanning the gap. CDR3 region: CASSAATVYGYTF. The DNA for the CDR3 is TGTGCCAGCAGCGCCGCGACAGTTTATGGCTACACCTTC.

V and J are TRBV9 and TRBJ1-3; 7 positions match TRBD1. The germline V gene has CDR1 SGDLS and CDR2 YYNGEE. With 0 bases clipped from V and 0 bases from J, the junction kept 6 bases outside the gene matches. There are 17 residues in the CDR3. The CDR3 nucleotides are TGTGCCAGCAGCGTAGAGCCGGACAGGTACTCTGGAAACACCATATATTTT. It encodes CASSVEPDRYSGNTIYF.

The chain couples TRBV19 to TRBJ2-1; D not certain. The V gene's germline CDR1 is LNHDA and CDR2 SQIVND (reference sequence). The CDR3 spans 16 residues. V shed 10 bases and J shed 2 bases, with 21 bases lying between them. The CDR3 nucleotides read TGTGCCACCTCACCCGAGGTAGACCTCCCCTACAATGAGCAGTTCTTC. Protein product: CATSPEVDLPYNEQFF.

The V gene is TRBV5-1, the J gene TRBJ2-7; D might be TRBD2 (5 bases). CDR1 is SGHRS, CDR2 YFSETQ, per germline. This CDR3 has 15 amino acids. V gave up 5 bases and J gave up 5 bases, with 20 bases separating them. CDR3 DNA sequence: TGCGCCAGCAGTAATGCCGGGGATTTTACCAACGAGCAGTACTTC. As protein: CASSNAGDFTNEQYF.

This chain uses TRBV9 with TRBJ1-5; possible D gene TRBD1, 6 bases. CDR3 length equals 15 residues. In germline, CDR1 is SGDLS, CDR2 YYNGEE. Trimming left V 0 bases short and J 5 bases short, with 12 bases between. CDR3 DNA sequence: TGTGCCAGCAGCGTAGGGGGGACAACTTATCAGCCCCAGCATTTT. This translates into CASSVGGTTYQPQHF.